One and the same sample provided the 31 T cell receptor beta chains below, sequenced in a study of patients and donors after allogeneic stem cell transplantation. TCRdb analysed the RT-PCR reads with MiXCR anew, one entry per CDR3 protein. The table includes tens of thousands of distinct CDR3 sequences, 6.8% detected once. The specimen sequenced was blood, either unsorted or a sorted T cell fraction (not recorded which). The receptors shown here come from a human donor who was either an allogeneic HSCT recipient or a stem cell or donor lymphocyte infusion donor (not recorded which). It is not recorded whose cells these are; they may come from a transplant donor.

This chain links TRBV28 with TRBJ2-2; D is possibly TRBD2 (5 bases). The CDR3 contains 15 residues. From germline, CDR1 is MDHEN and CDR2 SYDVKM. V was shortened by 1 base and J by 3 bases, with 9 bases between the two germline ends. Here the CDR3 reads CASSLSLGDTGELFF. The CDR3 DNA is TGTGCCAGCAGTTTATCTCTCGGGGACACCGGGGAGCTGTTTTTT.

This clonotype was counted ten times or more. The chain uses TRBV5-1 and TRBJ1-2; D may be TRBD1 (6 bases). This CDR3 spans 14 amino acids. Between the trimmed V and J ends, which lost 4 bases and 8 bases, there was a span of 18 bases. Germline V gene data show CDR1 as SGHRS and CDR2 as YFSETQ. Written as DNA, the CDR3 is TGCGCCAGCAGCAACGGGACACCGCTCTCGGGCTACACCTTC. It codes for CASSNGTPLSGYTF.

This clonotype was picked up many times. The rearrangement joins TRBV18 to TRBJ2-7; D gene ambiguous. This CDR3 is built from 12 residues. V was cut by 5 bases and J by 5 bases, with 10 bases left in between. Germline V gene lookup returns CDR1 KGHSH and CDR2 LQKENI. The CDR3 is CASSENPHEQYF. The DNA for the CDR3 is TGTGCCAGCTCAGAGAACCCCCACGAGCAGTACTTC.

With respect to this clonotype: This sequence may be a read error, since a much larger clone differs from it by one base. The J gene is TRBJ2-7, the V gene TRBV18; unclear D gene. Germline loops: CDR1 KGHSH, CDR2 LQKENI. V gave up 2 bases and J gave up 0 bases, with 11 bases separating them. This CDR3 is built from 15 residues. CDR3 bases: TGTGCCAGCTCACCATGGGCGGATAGCTCCTACGAGCAGTACTTC. This sequence encodes CASSPWADSSYEQYF.

The gene calls are TRBV19 and TRBJ1-6, with 10 bases matching TRBD1. CDR3 length equals 15 residues. With V trimmed by 5 bases and J by 8 bases, 6 bases remained unmatched. The germline CDR1 and CDR2 sequences are LNHDA and SQIVND (reference sequence). The CDR3 reads CASSVGTGVDSPLHF. CDR3 DNA: TGTGCCAGTAGTGTCGGGACAGGGGTCGATTCACCCCTCCACTTT.

This clonotype was counted a few times. The chain has TRBV4-2 and TRBJ2-7; unclear D gene. The length of the CDR3 is 14 residues. V was shortened by 4 bases and J by 3 bases, with 13 bases between the two germline ends. The germline V gene encodes CDR1 LGHNA and CDR2 YNFKEQ. The CDR3 sequence: CASSPREKSYEQYF. DNA for the CDR3: TGTGCCAGCAGCCCGAGAGAGAAAAGCTACGAGCAGTACTTC.

This clonotype was counted ten times or more. The rearrangement joins TRBV5-6 to TRBJ2-1, with TRBD2 as a possible D gene (6 bases). Germline V gene sequence: CDR1 SGHDT, CDR2 YYEEEE. The V end was cut by 6 bases, the J end by 7 bases, with 23 bases between. This CDR3 is built from 16 residues. The CDR3 is CASTRTRMGGINEQFF. The CDR3 DNA is TGTGCCAGCACCCGAACGAGAATGGGCGGGATTAATGAGCAGTTCTTC.

The rearrangement uses TRBV4-3 and TRBJ2-1; D is uncertain. The CDR3 runs 15 residues. Germline CDR1 and CDR2: LGHNA and YSLEER. V lost 2 bases and J lost 2, with 10 bases in between. Written as DNA, the CDR3 is TGCGCCAGCAGCCAATCGGCCCCCCCCTACAATGAGCAGTTCTTC. Amino acid sequence: CASSQSAPPYNEQFF.

This clonotype was detected many times. V gene TRBV2 combines with J gene TRBJ2-5; D gene ambiguous. V lost 5 bases and J lost 2, with 0 bases in between. The length of the CDR3 is 10 residues. CDR1 is SNHLY, CDR2 FYNNEI, per germline. The CDR3 sequence: CASSQETQYF. As DNA, the CDR3 is TGTGCCAGCAGTCAAGAGACCCAGTACTTC.

Ten or more counts support this clonotype. This chain links TRBV19 with TRBJ2-1, with TRBD2 identical over 13 bases. The CDR3 totals 15 residues. Germline V gene sequence: CDR1 LNHDA, CDR2 SQIVND (reference sequence). J gave up 10 bases and V 7 bases, and 10 bases lay outside the gene matches. The DNA for the CDR3 is TGTGCCAGTATGGTACTAGCGGGAGGGCCCCGCGAGCAGTTCTTC. Translation: CASMVLAGGPREQFF.

This clonotype was seen only a few times. J is TRBJ2-1 and V is TRBV6-1; 7 nucleotides match TRBD1. Germline CDR1 MNHNS, CDR2 SASEGT. This CDR3 has 15 amino acids. Losses at the gene ends were 1 base for V and 4 bases for J; bases not matched to a gene: 4. The CDR3 here is CASSEEPTGYNEQFF. The CDR3 DNA is TGTGCCAGCAGTGAAGAACCGACAGGGTACAATGAGCAGTTCTTC.

The sample holds many counts of this clonotype. The chain couples TRBV7-2 to TRBJ1-5; D unresolved. The CDR3 runs to 18 residues. The germline V and J ends were trimmed by 1 base and 2 bases, with 18 bases remaining between them. Germline V gene lookup returns CDR1 SGHTA and CDR2 FQGNSA. The CDR3 DNA reads TGTGCCAGCAGCTTAGTGGTCCTCCTAGGGAAGGGCAATCAGCCCCAGCATTTT. Translated: CASSLVVLLGKGNQPQHF. The whole variable domain, remainder taken from reference TRBV7-2 and TRBJ1-5, is GAGVSQSPSNKVTEKGKDVELRCDPISGHTALYWYRQSLGQGLEFLIYFQGNSAPDKSGLPSDRFSAERTGGSVSTLTIQRTQQEDSAVYLCASSLVVLLGKGNQPQHFGDGTRLSIL.

This clonotype was detected ten times or more. The chain couples TRBV5-1 to TRBJ2-3; TRBD2 matches at 8 bases. Germline assignment: CDR1 SGHRS and CDR2 YFSETQ. The V segment lost 0 bases and the J segment 3 bases; nucleotides outside the gene matches: 3. This CDR3 is built from 15 residues. CDR3 bases: TGCGCCAGCAGCTTGGCGGCGGGAGGAACAGATACGCAGTATTTT. Translated, it gives CASSLAAGGTDTQYF.

This chain's CDR3 is CASRTSGRPYNEQFF. The CDR3 DNA reads TGTGCCAGCAGGACTAGCGGGAGGCCCTACAATGAGCAGTTCTTC. V gene TRBV6-5 combines with J gene TRBJ2-1, with 13 bases aligning to TRBD2. The CDR3 sequence is 15 residues long. Trimming cost V 6 bases and J 2 bases; bases outside gene matches: 1. From germline, CDR1 is MNHEY and CDR2 SVGAGI.

Ten or more counts support this clonotype. The gene calls are TRBV4-2 and TRBJ2-5, with D perhaps matching TRBD1 or TRBD2 (5 bases each). Germline V gene data show CDR1 as LGHNA and CDR2 as YNFKEQ. The CDR3 contains 15 residues. Between the trimmed V and J ends, which lost 4 bases and 1 base, there was a span of 13 bases. The CDR3 DNA reads as TGTGCCAGCAGCCTTGACCGGGACCTCCAAGAGACCCAGTACTTC. As protein: CASSLDRDLQETQYF.

This clonotype has ten or more counts. The chain has TRBV5-1 and TRBJ1-2, with a possible D match to TRBD1 (6 bases). The germline V gene has CDR1 SGHRS and CDR2 YFSETQ. The ends were cut back, 4 bases at V and 3 bases at J, with 13 bases in the middle. The CDR3 spans 14 residues. The CDR3, as DNA: TGCGCCAGCAGCCCGGAGGACAGTTACTATGGCTACACCTTC. Translating it yields CASSPEDSYYGYTF.

This clonotype was seen repeatedly, ten times or more. This chain uses TRBV12-3 or TRBV12-4 with TRBJ2-1; no reliable D call. Deletions cut 3 bases from V and 10 bases from J, with 10 bases between. CDR3 length: 12 amino acids. DNA of the CDR3: TGTGCCAGCAGTTTTGCCCTTTGGGAGCAGTTCTTC. As protein: CASSFALWEQFF.

V is TRBV6-5 and J is TRBJ2-1; 8 nucleotides align to TRBD1. The CDR3 length is 14 residues. The germline CDR1 and CDR2 sequences are MNHEY and SVGAGI. V lost 8 bases and J lost 9; bases outside the gene matches: 12. This CDR3 reads CASGPGQDPREQFF. The CDR3 DNA reads as TGTGCCAGCGGCCCGGGACAGGATCCACGTGAGCAGTTCTTC.

By proportion, this clonotype is medium-sized (0.01 to 0.1%). This chain links TRBV5-6 with TRBJ1-5; D is undetermined. The CDR3 is 13 amino acids. V lost 3 bases, J lost 2 bases, and 6 bases lay in between. Germline assignment: CDR1 SGHDT and CDR2 YYEEEE. The CDR3 spells CASSSQGNQPQHF. Written as DNA, the CDR3 is TGTGCCAGCAGCTCCCAGGGCAATCAGCCCCAGCATTTT.

V gene TRBV6-2 or TRBV6-3 combines with J gene TRBJ2-5; D may be TRBD2 (6 bases). This CDR3 is 17 amino acids long. Looked up from germline, CDR1 is MNHEY and CDR2 is SVGEGT. V lost 7 bases to trimming and J lost 4 bases, with 25 bases between them. The CDR3 DNA reads as TGTGCCAGCAATCCCCGCGGCGGGGACTCCGCCCGAGAGACCCAGTACTTC. Translating it yields CASNPRGGDSARETQYF.

The chain has TRBV7-9 and TRBJ2-7; unclear D gene. Trimming took off 5 bases at V and 5 bases at J, with 19 bases between the two ends. The CDR3 is 15 amino acids. Germline V gene sequence: CDR1 SEHNR, CDR2 FQNEAQ (reference sequence). CDR3 loop: CASSPPEGYGDEQYF. In DNA form, the CDR3 reads TGTGCCAGCAGCCCCCCGGAAGGCTACGGTGACGAGCAGTACTTC.

In its sample, this clonotype was seen many times. The chain links TRBV20-1 to TRBJ2-3, with TRBD2 matching over 10 bases. With 5 bases clipped from V and 0 bases from J, the junction kept 2 bases outside the gene matches. The CDR3 runs 14 residues. Germline assignment: CDR1 DFQATT and CDR2 SNEGSKA (reference sequence). The CDR3 nucleotides read TGCAGTGCTCCTAGCGGGGGAAGCACAGATACGCAGTATTTT. Translation: CSAPSGGSTDTQYF.

In the case of this clonotype: A much larger clone differs from this one at a single base, so this may be a read error. This CDR3 is missing its conserved last phenylalanine or tryptophan, likely due to a read error. The CDR3 here is CASRLAGGSYNEQFS. CDR3 nucleotides: TGTGCCAGCAGATTAGCGGGAGGGAGCTACAATGAGCAGTTCTCC. V is TRBV28 and J is TRBJ2-1; 11 bases align to TRBD2. The V gene end was trimmed by 6 bases and the J gene end by 3 bases; junction bases not matched to a gene: 4. Germline V gene data show CDR1 as MDHEN and CDR2 as SYDVKM. The CDR3 covers 15 residues.

This clonotype was observed at least ten times. This chain uses TRBV28 with TRBJ2-5, with D unclear. The CDR3 has 12 residues. The germline CDR1 and CDR2 sequences are MDHEN and SYDVKM. The germline V and J ends were trimmed by 3 bases and 13 bases, with 15 bases remaining between them. CDR3 DNA sequence: TGTGCCAGCAGTTTCCCCGACGGCCCCGGGTACTTC. Protein: CASSFPDGPGYF.

This clonotype was counted a few times. The V gene is TRBV13, the J gene TRBJ2-4; 12 nucleotides line up with TRBD2. The germline CDR1 and CDR2 sequences are PRHDT and FYEKMQ (reference sequence). The CDR3 has 19 amino acids. With 3 bases clipped from V and 1 base from J, the junction kept 10 bases outside the gene matches. CDR3 in DNA: TGTGCCAGCAGCTTTGGCCTAGCGGGAGGGTTCGGTGCCAAAAACATTCAGTACTTC. Translation: CASSFGLAGGFGAKNIQYF.

This clonotype was counted at least ten times. V usage is TRBV5-1 and J usage is TRBJ1-3; a weak D match, TRBD1 (6 bases). Trimming pared 5 bases from V and 1 base from J, leaving 10 bases between. This CDR3 spans 14 amino acids. The germline gives CDR1 SGHRS, CDR2 YFSETQ. CDR3 coding DNA: TGCGCCAGCAGTGTACAGGGTTCTGGAAACACCATATATTTT. Translating gives CASSVQGSGNTIYF.

This clonotype occurred many times. V usage is TRBV7-9 and J usage is TRBJ1-2, with 7 nucleotides matching TRBD1. J was trimmed by 4 bases and V by 6 bases; bases with no gene match: 14. This CDR3 has 16 residues. Germline-derived CDR1 and CDR2 are SEHNR and FQNEAQ (reference sequence). CDR3 DNA: TGTGCCAGCAGTCCTCGACAGGGCTTGGGGGTCTATGGCTACACCTTC. Protein sequence: CASSPRQGLGVYGYTF.

This chain links TRBV7-9 with TRBJ2-7; D is possibly TRBD1 (5 bases). V dropped 3 bases and J dropped 3 bases, with 9 bases sitting between them. Germline values: CDR1 SEHNR, CDR2 FQNEAQ (reference sequence). CDR3 length: 13 residues. This CDR3 reads CASSFRQGYEQYF. In nucleotides, the CDR3 is TGTGCCAGCAGCTTCCGGCAGGGCTACGAGCAGTACTTC.

There are many counts of this clonotype. For the CDR3, the DNA is TGTGCCAGCAGGCCAACAGGGCAAGAGACCCAGTACTTC. This gives the protein CASRPTGQETQYF. The chain is built from TRBV28 and TRBJ2-5, with D maybe TRBD1 (6 bases). Germline values: CDR1 MDHEN, CDR2 SYDVKM. V lost 6 bases to trimming and J lost 2 bases, with 10 bases between them. This CDR3 spans 13 amino acids.

The sample holds many counts of this clonotype. This rearrangement joins TRBV20-1 to TRBJ1-5; no firm D call. This CDR3 comprises 14 residues. The germline V gene encodes CDR1 DFQATT and CDR2 SNEGSKA (reference sequence). Trimming pared 2 bases from V and 4 bases from J, leaving 12 bases between. The DNA of the CDR3 is TGCAGTGCTAGACAGCCACTGGGGAATCAGCCCCAGCATTTT. As protein: CSARQPLGNQPQHF.

At least ten counts were recorded for this clonotype. The chain carries TRBV6-6 and TRBJ1-3, with a weak D call TRBD1 (5 bases). Germline V gene sequence: CDR1 MNHNY, CDR2 SVGAGI (reference sequence). With 6 bases removed from V and 0 bases from J, the gap between germline ends came to 12 bases. The CDR3 length is 15 residues. This CDR3 reads CASRRDAYSGNTIYF. The CDR3 nucleotides are TGTGCCAGCAGGAGGGACGCCTACTCTGGAAACACCATATATTTT.